This T cell receptor (beta chain) was recorded in a study of T cell changes during pregnancy in multiple sclerosis. The CDR3 sequence is 14 residues long. The germline V and J ends were trimmed by 0 bases and 1 base, with 7 bases remaining between them. In germline, CDR1 is SGHRS, CDR2 YFSETQ. The data were produced by immunoSEQ multiplex PCR, yet TCRdb's version contains in-frame clones alone and is incomplete. The sample contains 30,000 to 40,000 clones, 90% of which appear only once. The sequences come from CD4+ T cells from peripheral blood mononuclear cells, collected in the second trimester of pregnancy. This chain uses TRBV5-1 with TRBJ2-5; D not certain. The clonotype comes from a female donor with multiple sclerosis, enrolled in a pregnancy study. The CDR3 region is CASSLAGIQETQYF. CDR3 DNA sequence: TGCGCCAGCAGCTTGGCCGGTATCCAAGAGACCCAGTACTTC.